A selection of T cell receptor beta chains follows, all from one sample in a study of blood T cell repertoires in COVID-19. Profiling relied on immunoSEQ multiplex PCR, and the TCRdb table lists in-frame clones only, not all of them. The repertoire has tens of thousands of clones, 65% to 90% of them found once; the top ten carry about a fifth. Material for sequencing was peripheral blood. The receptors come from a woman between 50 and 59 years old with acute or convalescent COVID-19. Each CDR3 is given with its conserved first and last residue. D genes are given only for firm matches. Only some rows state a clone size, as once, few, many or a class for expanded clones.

cdr3_aa: CASREAGSSYNEQFF
cdr3_nt: TGTGCCAGCAGAGAGGCCGGTAGCTCCTACAATGAGCAGTTCTTC
v_call: TRBV13
clone_size: NA
j_call: TRBJ2-1
d_call: NA
cdr3_length: 15

cdr3_aa: CASSAGTGNEQFF
cdr3_nt: TGTGCCAGCAGCGCTGGGACAGGCAATGAGCAGTTCTTC
v_call: TRBV7-9
clone_size: NA
j_call: TRBJ2-1
d_call: TRBD1
cdr3_length: 13

cdr3_aa: CASSRGDLNNSPLHF
cdr3_nt: TGTGCCAGCAGTCGGGGGGACTTAAATAATTCACCCCTCCACTTT
v_call: TRBV27
clone_size: once
j_call: TRBJ1-6
d_call: NA
cdr3_length: 15

cdr3_aa: CASSSPNTEKLFF
cdr3_nt: TGTGCCAGCAGCTCGCCTAATACTGAAAAACTGTTTTTT
v_call: TRBV7-2
clone_size: NA
j_call: TRBJ1-4
d_call: NA
cdr3_length: 13

cdr3_aa: CASEDRANSYEQYF
cdr3_nt: TGTGCCAGCGAGGACAGGGCAAACTCCTACGAGCAGTACTTC
v_call: TRBV19
clone_size: NA
j_call: TRBJ2-7
d_call: TRBD1
cdr3_length: 14

cdr3_aa: CASSSGTSGGAHWTEQYF
cdr3_nt: TGCGCCAGCAGCTCCGGGACTAGCGGGGGGGCCCATTGGACTGAGCAGTACTTC
v_call: TRBV5-1
clone_size: NA
j_call: TRBJ2-7
d_call: TRBD2
cdr3_length: 18

cdr3_aa: CASSPAGGLGYEQYF
cdr3_nt: TGTGCCAGCAGCCCCGCAGGAGGGCTCGGTTACGAGCAGTACTTC
v_call: TRBV9
clone_size: NA
j_call: TRBJ2-7
d_call: NA
cdr3_length: 15

cdr3_aa: CASSLYPQGALLGTAEAFF
cdr3_nt: TGTGCCAGCAGCTTGTACCCACAGGGGGCTCTCCTGGGTACTGCTGAAGCTTTCTTT
v_call: TRBV5-5
clone_size: NA
j_call: TRBJ1-1
d_call: TRBD1
cdr3_length: 19

cdr3_aa: CASSVYGQGINSPLHF
cdr3_nt: TGTGCCAGCAGCGTCTACGGACAGGGAATTAATTCACCCCTCCACTTT
v_call: TRBV9
clone_size: NA
j_call: TRBJ1-6
d_call: TRBD1
cdr3_length: 16

cdr3_aa: CASSLPGTGRYEQYF
cdr3_nt: TGTGCCAGCAGTCTCCCTGGGACGGGGAGGTACGAGCAGTACTTC
v_call: TRBV27
clone_size: few
j_call: TRBJ2-7
d_call: NA
cdr3_length: 15

cdr3_aa: CASSYPDREEAFF
cdr3_nt: TGTGCCAGCAGTTACCCTGACAGGGAAGAAGCTTTCTTT
v_call: TRBV6-6
clone_size: NA
j_call: TRBJ1-1
d_call: TRBD1
cdr3_length: 13

cdr3_aa: CASSLRGTAATNEKLFF
cdr3_nt: TGTGCCAGCAGCTTACGGGGAACAGCCGCAACTAATGAAAAACTGTTTTTT
v_call: TRBV7-8
clone_size: NA
j_call: TRBJ1-4
d_call: NA
cdr3_length: 17

cdr3_aa: CASSEQGTNTIYF
cdr3_nt: TGTGCCAGCAGCGAGCAGGGGACCAACACCATATATTTT
v_call: TRBV5-4
clone_size: NA
j_call: TRBJ1-3
d_call: NA
cdr3_length: 13

cdr3_aa: CASSHHQRDYEQYF
cdr3_nt: TGTGCCAGCAGCCACCACCAACGGGACTACGAGCAGTACTTC
v_call: TRBV13
clone_size: NA
j_call: TRBJ2-7
d_call: NA
cdr3_length: 14

cdr3_aa: CASSPTGLAVRDTQYF
cdr3_nt: TGTGCCAGCAGTCCTACGGGACTAGCGGTGAGAGATACGCAGTATTTT
v_call: TRBV11-2
clone_size: NA
j_call: TRBJ2-3
d_call: TRBD2
cdr3_length: 16

cdr3_aa: CAISQGGEQYF
cdr3_nt: TGTGCCATCAGCCAGGGGGGAGAGCAGTACTTC
v_call: TRBV10-3
clone_size: NA
j_call: TRBJ2-7
d_call: NA
cdr3_length: 11

cdr3_aa: CASSLSPQGYGYTF
cdr3_nt: TGTGCCAGCAGCTTAAGCCCTCAGGGCTATGGCTACACCTTC
v_call: TRBV7-2
clone_size: once
j_call: TRBJ1-2
d_call: NA
cdr3_length: 14

cdr3_aa: CASSQGDGAEKLFF
cdr3_nt: TGTGCCAGCAGCCAGGGGGACGGGGCTGAAAAACTGTTTTTT
v_call: TRBV28
clone_size: NA
j_call: TRBJ1-4
d_call: TRBD1
cdr3_length: 14

cdr3_aa: CASSSLGQGAYSPLHF
cdr3_nt: TGTGCCAGCAGCTCATTGGGACAGGGGGCCTATTCACCCCTCCACTTT
v_call: TRBV11-2
clone_size: NA
j_call: TRBJ1-6
d_call: TRBD1
cdr3_length: 16

cdr3_aa: CASSPTGGLGEQYF
cdr3_nt: TGCGCCAGCAGCCCGACAGGGGGGCTCGGGGAGCAGTACTTC
v_call: TRBV5-1
clone_size: NA
j_call: TRBJ2-7
d_call: TRBD1
cdr3_length: 14

cdr3_aa: CASSPRGQETQYF
cdr3_nt: TGTGCCAGCAGCCCGAGGGGGCAAGAGACCCAGTACTTC
v_call: TRBV11-1
clone_size: NA
j_call: TRBJ2-5
d_call: NA
cdr3_length: 13

cdr3_aa: CASSLGPRGGSPYEQYF
cdr3_nt: TGTGCCAGCAGTTTGGGTCCTAGAGGAGGGAGCCCCTACGAGCAGTACTTC
v_call: TRBV28
clone_size: NA
j_call: TRBJ2-7
d_call: NA
cdr3_length: 17

cdr3_aa: CASSESSGGVNTGELFF
cdr3_nt: TGTGCCAGCAGTGAAAGTTCCGGGGGGGTTAACACCGGGGAGCTGTTTTTT
v_call: TRBV6-1
clone_size: NA
j_call: TRBJ2-2
d_call: TRBD2
cdr3_length: 17

cdr3_aa: CASSVGQWAAYEQFF
cdr3_nt: TGTGCCAGTAGTGTGGGACAGTGGGCAGCATATGAGCAGTTCTTC
v_call: TRBV19
clone_size: NA
j_call: TRBJ2-1
d_call: TRBD1
cdr3_length: 15

cdr3_aa: CASKSETQYF
cdr3_nt: TGTGCCAGCAAATCTGAGACCCAGTACTTC
v_call: TRBV2
clone_size: NA
j_call: TRBJ2-5
d_call: NA
cdr3_length: 10

cdr3_aa: CASSLALGGRNTEAFF
cdr3_nt: TGTGCCAGCAGCTTAGCGCTGGGGGGGCGGAACACTGAAGCTTTCTTT
v_call: TRBV7-9
clone_size: few
j_call: TRBJ1-1
d_call: NA
cdr3_length: 16

cdr3_aa: CASSFSGSGNTIYF
cdr3_nt: TGTGCCAGCAGCTTCTCGGGGAGCGGAAACACCATATATTTT
v_call: TRBV7-9
clone_size: NA
j_call: TRBJ1-3
d_call: NA
cdr3_length: 14

cdr3_aa: CATSGGKSNQPQHF
cdr3_nt: TGTGCCACCAGTGGAGGGAAGAGCAATCAGCCCCAGCATTTT
v_call: TRBV24-1
clone_size: NA
j_call: TRBJ1-5
d_call: NA
cdr3_length: 14

cdr3_aa: CASSLGGGALGFF
cdr3_nt: TGTGCCAGCAGCTTAGGAGGGGGGGCCCTCGGGTTCTTC
v_call: TRBV11-2
clone_size: NA
j_call: TRBJ2-1
d_call: NA
cdr3_length: 13

cdr3_aa: CASSLEPVLAGEETQYF
cdr3_nt: TGCGCCAGCAGCTTGGAGCCGGTGCTAGCGGGGGAAGAGACCCAGTACTTC
v_call: TRBV5-1
clone_size: NA
j_call: TRBJ2-5
d_call: TRBD2
cdr3_length: 17

cdr3_aa: CASSLEANSPLHF
cdr3_nt: TGTGCCAGCAGTTTGGAGGCCAATTCACCCCTCCACTTT
v_call: TRBV6-5
clone_size: NA
j_call: TRBJ1-6
d_call: NA
cdr3_length: 13

cdr3_aa: CSVGLAGGPGQAGELFF
cdr3_nt: TGCAGCGTTGGACTAGCGGGGGGGCCCGGGCAGGCCGGGGAGCTGTTTTTT
v_call: TRBV29-1
clone_size: NA
j_call: TRBJ2-2
d_call: TRBD2
cdr3_length: 17

cdr3_aa: CASSLEAGKGNEQFF
cdr3_nt: TGCGCCAGCAGCTTGGAAGCAGGAAAGGGGAATGAGCAGTTCTTC
v_call: TRBV5-1
clone_size: NA
j_call: TRBJ2-1
d_call: NA
cdr3_length: 15

cdr3_aa: CATSDGRSWGNQPQHF
cdr3_nt: TGTGCCACCAGTGATGGCCGGAGCTGGGGCAATCAGCCCCAGCATTTT
v_call: TRBV24-1
clone_size: once
j_call: TRBJ1-5
d_call: NA
cdr3_length: 16

cdr3_aa: CASSQAGTYNEQFF
cdr3_nt: TGCGCCAGCAGCCAAGCTGGCACCTACAATGAGCAGTTCTTC
v_call: TRBV4-3
clone_size: NA
j_call: TRBJ2-1
d_call: NA
cdr3_length: 14

cdr3_aa: CASSISSGRSYNEQFF
cdr3_nt: TGTGCCAGTAGTATTTCTAGCGGGAGATCCTACAATGAGCAGTTCTTC
v_call: TRBV19
clone_size: NA
j_call: TRBJ2-1
d_call: TRBD2
cdr3_length: 16

cdr3_aa: CASSYLMSGTTYNEQFF
cdr3_nt: TGTGCCAGCAGTTACCTGATGAGCGGGACAACCTACAATGAGCAGTTCTTC
v_call: TRBV6-2/TRBV6-3
clone_size: once
j_call: TRBJ2-1
d_call: NA
cdr3_length: 17

cdr3_aa: CASRQGLGQETQYF
cdr3_nt: TGCGCCAGCAGACAAGGACTTGGCCAAGAGACCCAGTACTTC
v_call: TRBV4-1
clone_size: NA
j_call: TRBJ2-5
d_call: NA
cdr3_length: 14

cdr3_aa: CSVEDRGSSYEQYF
cdr3_nt: TGCAGCGTAGAGGACAGGGGAAGTTCCTACGAGCAGTACTTC
v_call: TRBV29-1
clone_size: NA
j_call: TRBJ2-7
d_call: TRBD1
cdr3_length: 14

cdr3_aa: CAWSVLGGDEQFF
cdr3_nt: TGTGCCTGGAGTGTACTTGGCGGCGATGAGCAGTTCTTC
v_call: TRBV30
clone_size: NA
j_call: TRBJ2-1
d_call: NA
cdr3_length: 13

cdr3_aa: CASSYSSSRDYGYTF
cdr3_nt: TGTGCCAGCAGTTACTCCTCCTCGCGAGACTATGGCTACACCTTC
v_call: TRBV6-5
clone_size: once
j_call: TRBJ1-2
d_call: NA
cdr3_length: 15

cdr3_aa: CASSQLPGYEQYF
cdr3_nt: TGTGCCAGCAGCCAACTCCCAGGCTACGAGCAGTACTTC
v_call: TRBV14
clone_size: NA
j_call: TRBJ2-7
d_call: NA
cdr3_length: 13

cdr3_aa: CASSPQGQSYEQYF
cdr3_nt: TGCGCCAGCAGCCCGCAGGGACAGTCCTACGAGCAGTACTTC
v_call: TRBV5-1
clone_size: NA
j_call: TRBJ2-7
d_call: TRBD1
cdr3_length: 14

cdr3_aa: CACKRDSGETQYF
cdr3_nt: TGTGCTTGTAAGAGGGACTCGGGTGAGACCCAGTACTTC
v_call: TRBV30
clone_size: once
j_call: TRBJ2-5
d_call: NA
cdr3_length: 13

cdr3_aa: CASSFDRDQPQHF
cdr3_nt: TGTGCCAGCAGCTTCGACAGGGATCAGCCCCAGCATTTT
v_call: TRBV7-2
clone_size: NA
j_call: TRBJ1-5
d_call: TRBD1
cdr3_length: 13

cdr3_aa: CASSEYRSRNQPQHF
cdr3_nt: TGCGCCAGCAGCGAATACCGGAGCCGTAATCAGCCCCAGCATTTT
v_call: TRBV4-3
clone_size: NA
j_call: TRBJ1-5
d_call: NA
cdr3_length: 15

cdr3_aa: CASGSGGPWETDTQYF
cdr3_nt: TGTGCTAGTGGTTCGGGGGGGCCGTGGGAGACAGATACGCAGTATTTT
v_call: TRBV12-5
clone_size: NA
j_call: TRBJ2-3
d_call: TRBD2
cdr3_length: 16

cdr3_aa: CASSHSEETQYF
cdr3_nt: TGTGCCAGCAGCCATTCGGAGGAGACCCAGTACTTC
v_call: TRBV3-1/TRBV3-2
clone_size: NA
j_call: TRBJ2-5
d_call: NA
cdr3_length: 12

cdr3_aa: CASSETGVSPLHF
cdr3_nt: TGTGCCAGCAGTGAGACAGGGGTTTCACCCCTCCACTTT
v_call: TRBV6-1
clone_size: NA
j_call: TRBJ1-6
d_call: TRBD1
cdr3_length: 13